One sample yielded the 23 T cell receptor beta chains listed below, sequenced in a study of blood T cell repertoires in COVID-19. Only in-frame clones appear in the TCRdb table, and some are missing; sequencing was by immunoSEQ multiplex PCR. The table includes a few hundred thousand clones, approximately 89% detected once. Sequencing was performed on peripheral blood. Receptors were obtained from a woman in her thirties with COVID-19, enrolled during active disease.

V usage is TRBV13 and J usage is TRBJ2-1, with 10 bases lining up with TRBD2. Germline CDR1 and CDR2: PRHDT and FYEKMQ (reference sequence). The CDR3 runs to 16 residues. The trim removed 4 bases at V and 1 base at J, leaving 4 bases unmatched. The CDR3 sequence is CASSSSGRGSYNEQFF. CDR3 nucleotides: TGTGCCAGCAGCTCTAGCGGGAGAGGGTCCTACAATGAGCAGTTCTTC.

The rearrangement links TRBV5-1 to TRBJ2-3; 14 positions agree with TRBD2. Germline V lookup: CDR1 SGHRS, CDR2 YFSETQ. The CDR3 loop spans 16 amino acids. V lost 4 bases to trimming and J lost 6 bases; unmatched junction nucleotides: 7. Written as DNA, the CDR3 is TGCGCCAGCAGCCTGGGACTAGCGGGAGAAGTGGATACGCAGTATTTT. Protein: CASSLGLAGEVDTQYF.

The rearrangement uses TRBV4-2 and TRBJ2-7, with TRBD2 identical over 12 bases. Germline V CDR1 and CDR2: LGHNA, YNFKEQ. After removal of 0 bases from V and 2 bases from J, the junction contained 8 bases not matched to a gene. CDR3 length: 18 residues. This chain's CDR3 is CASSQDEAASGRAYEQYF. The DNA of the CDR3 is TGTGCCAGCAGCCAAGACGAAGCGGCTAGCGGGAGGGCCTACGAGCAGTACTTC.

V gene TRBV19 combines with J gene TRBJ1-2; unclear D gene. This CDR3 comprises 14 residues. V gave up 2 bases and J gave up 8 bases, with 15 bases separating them. Per the germline V gene, CDR1 is LNHDA and CDR2 is SQIVND (reference sequence). CDR3 in amino acids: CASSITSDRGGYTF. The CDR3 nucleotides read TGTGCCAGTAGTATAACCTCCGATAGAGGAGGCTACACCTTC.

This clone was recorded once. The chain carries TRBV28 and TRBJ1-1; the match to TRBD1 covers 8 bases. Germline CDR1 MDHEN, CDR2 SYDVKM. Trimming removed 6 bases from V and 4 bases from J; junction bases left unmatched: 4. This CDR3 comprises 13 residues. The DNA for the CDR3 is TGTGCCAGCAGCCAGGGGGCGTTCACTGAAGCTTTCTTT. Translation gives CASSQGAFTEAFF. Variable domain in full (rest from reference TRBV28 and TRBJ1-1): DVKVTQSSRYLVKRTGEKVFLECVQDMDHENMFWYRQDPGLGLRLIYFSYDVKMKEKGDIPEGYSVSREKKERFSLILESASTNQTSMYLCASSQGAFTEAFFGQGTRLTVV.

The chain carries TRBV25-1 and TRBJ2-7; TRBD1 matches 8 bases. This CDR3 comprises 14 residues. CDR1 and CDR2 (germline): MGHDK, SYGVNS. Trimming at V came to 1 base and at J to 4 bases, leaving 3 bases not matched to a gene. CDR3 in amino acids: CASSEFGTGYEQYF. The CDR3 nucleotides read TGTGCCAGCAGTGAATTCGGGACAGGATACGAGCAGTACTTC.

The chain combines TRBV27 with TRBJ2-2, with TRBD2 identical over 9 bases. With V trimmed by 3 bases and J by 4 bases, 3 bases remained unmatched. Germline lookup yields CDR1 MNHEY and CDR2 SMNVEV (reference sequence). The length of the CDR3 is 15 residues. The CDR3 here is CASSFGREGTGELFF. The CDR3, as DNA: TGTGCCAGCAGTTTCGGGCGGGAGGGCACCGGGGAGCTGTTTTTT.

V and J are TRBV25-1 and TRBJ2-2; a weak D match, TRBD1 (6 bases). Germline CDR1 reads MGHDK; CDR2 reads SYGVNS. With 2 bases removed from V and 5 bases from J, the gap between germline ends came to 15 bases. The CDR3 consists of 16 residues. CDR3 in amino acids: CASSETTGLPTGELFF. In nucleotides, the CDR3 is TGTGCCAGCAGTGAAACCACAGGGTTACCTACCGGGGAGCTGTTTTTT.

This chain connects TRBV10-3 to TRBJ2-1; 10 bases match TRBD2. J gave up 7 bases and V 3 bases, and 3 bases lay outside the gene matches. The length of the CDR3 is 14 residues. Germline V CDR1 and CDR2: ENHRY, SYGVKD. The CDR3 sequence: CAISDLAGENEQFF. For the CDR3, the DNA is TGTGCCATCAGTGACCTAGCGGGAGAGAATGAGCAGTTCTTC.

This chain joins TRBV9 and TRBJ2-1; TRBD2 is a possible D gene (6 bases). Trimming cost V 0 bases and J 6 bases, with 13 bases left between them. CDR1 is SGDLS and CDR2 is YYNGEE in the germline V gene. There are 15 residues in the CDR3. The CDR3 spells CASSVDPRRGNEQFF. The CDR3 region has the DNA TGTGCCAGCAGCGTAGATCCCAGGCGGGGCAATGAGCAGTTCTTC.

The rearrangement links TRBV5-1 to TRBJ1-4; 11 nucleotides align to TRBD1. The CDR3 extends over 16 amino acids. Germline CDR1 reads SGHRS; CDR2 reads YFSETQ. The V and J ends lost 5 bases and 0 bases, in that order; junction bases with no gene match: 3. The CDR3 here is CASRAGQGATNEKLFF. CDR3 DNA: TGCGCCAGCAGAGCGGGACAGGGGGCAACTAATGAAAAACTGTTTTTT.

The V call is TRBV2, the J call TRBJ1-2; D call uncertain. Trimming removed 7 bases at V and 8 bases at J, with 11 bases between. The length of the CDR3 is 11 residues. From germline, CDR1 is SNHLY and CDR2 FYNNEI. CDR3 loop: CASTQERGYTF. For the CDR3, the DNA is TGTGCCAGCACCCAAGAGCGCGGCTACACCTTC. Full variable domain (outside the CDR3, taken from reference TRBV2 and TRBJ1-2): EPEVTQTPSHQVTQMGQEVILRCVPISNHLYFYWYRQILGQKVEFLVSFYNNEISEKSEIFDDQFSVERPDGSNFTLKIRSTKLEDSAMYFCASTQERGYTFGSGTRLTVV.

This clone was counted a single time. The chain recombines TRBV3-1 (or the pseudogene TRBV3-2) with TRBJ2-2; TRBD1 matches 10 bases. Per germline, CDR1 LGHDT and CDR2 YNNKEL (reference sequence). The CDR3 length is 18 residues. Trimming cost V 1 base and J 4 bases; bases outside gene matches: 9. In DNA form, the CDR3 reads TGTGCCAGCAGCCAAGTTCCCGGACAGGGGGGACCCACCGGGGAGCTGTTTTTT. It is translated as CASSQVPGQGGPTGELFF.

In this sample, this clone turned up once. The V call is TRBV2, the J call TRBJ2-1, with 8 bases aligning to TRBD2. The CDR3 runs 14 residues. Germline CDR1 SNHLY, CDR2 FYNNEI. J gave up 0 bases and V 8 bases, and 3 bases lay outside the gene matches. CDR3 nucleotides: TGTGCCAGCCCTACTAGCGGCTCCTACAATGAGCAGTTCTTC. This sequence encodes CASPTSGSYNEQFF.

The table lists this clone with many counts. This chain links TRBV6-4 with TRBJ2-2; 12 positions match TRBD2. The CDR3 consists of 16 residues. With 8 bases clipped from V and 6 bases from J, the junction kept 10 bases outside the gene matches. Per the germline V gene, CDR1 is MRHNA and CDR2 is SNTAGT. The CDR3 sequence is CASGETSGSGPGELFF. The CDR3 DNA follows: TGTGCCAGCGGGGAGACTAGCGGGAGTGGACCCGGGGAGCTGTTTTTT.

The gene calls are TRBV12-3 or TRBV12-4 and TRBJ2-1; unclear D gene. V lost 6 bases, J lost 5 bases, and 11 bases lay in between. CDR3 length: 13 residues. The CDR3 loop is CASSSSLNNEQFF. The CDR3 DNA follows: TGTGCCAGCAGCAGTAGCTTGAACAATGAGCAGTTCTTC.

This rearrangement joins TRBV3-1 (or the pseudogene TRBV3-2) to TRBJ1-1, with D hard to call. Per germline, CDR1 LGHDT and CDR2 YNNKEL (reference sequence). This CDR3 is built from 14 residues. Trimming left V 0 bases short and J 7 bases short, with 12 bases between. This CDR3 reads CASSQDPTRLEAFF. In DNA form, the CDR3 reads TGTGCCAGCAGCCAAGATCCAACGCGCCTTGAAGCTTTCTTT.

This clone has just one count. The chain links TRBV7-3 to TRBJ2-6; D gene uncertain. Trimming removed 2 bases at V and 1 base at J, with 15 bases between. The CDR3 loop spans 18 amino acids. CDR1 is SGHTA, CDR2 FQGTGA, per germline. CDR3 residues: CASSLYADSLSGANVLTF. The CDR3 DNA follows: TGTGCCAGCAGCTTATATGCAGATTCCCTTTCTGGGGCCAACGTCCTGACTTTC.

This sequence joins TRBV6-5 and TRBJ2-3; 7 bases are a match to TRBD2. The CDR3 runs 14 residues. The V gene end was trimmed by 6 bases and the J gene end by 5 bases; junction bases not matched to a gene: 8. Germline lookup yields CDR1 MNHEY and CDR2 SVGAGI. DNA for the CDR3: TGTGCCAGCAGACTAGCGCAAAGGGGAGATACGCAGTATTTT. Its protein is CASRLAQRGDTQYF.

This clone was detected once. The V call is TRBV19, the J call TRBJ1-1, with D tentatively TRBD1 (5 bases). Trimming removed 4 bases from V and 0 bases from J, with 9 bases in between. CDR1 and CDR2 from the germline V gene are LNHDA and SQIVND (reference sequence). The CDR3 extends over 14 amino acids. The CDR3 DNA follows: TGTGCCAGTAGTAAGGACACTGTGAACACTGAAGCTTTCTTT. Amino acids: CASSKDTVNTEAFF.

V and J are TRBV5-6 and TRBJ1-1; possibly TRBD1 for D (6 bases). V gave up 6 bases and J gave up 10 bases, with 16 bases separating them. CDR1 and CDR2 from the germline V gene are SGHDT and YYEEEE. This CDR3 has 12 residues. The CDR3 region is CASTRQGIGAFF. CDR3 DNA: TGTGCCAGCACGCGGCAGGGGATAGGAGCTTTCTTT.

The chain recombines TRBV5-1 with TRBJ2-1; no clear D. The length of the CDR3 is 13 residues. The germline V gene has CDR1 SGHRS and CDR2 YFSETQ. Trimming took 1 base from V and 6 from J, leaving 8 bases between them. In DNA form, the CDR3 reads TGCGCCAGCAGCTTGCGCGTAGTCAATGAGCAGTTCTTC. Translated: CASSLRVVNEQFF.

This clone has just a few counts. V usage is TRBV6-1 and J usage is TRBJ2-1; no clear D. The CDR3 is made up of 13 amino acids. The V gene lost 0 bases and the J gene lost 7 bases, with 7 bases spanning the gap. Germline CDR1 MNHNS, CDR2 SASEGT. CDR3 loop: CASSEAPNNEQFF. The CDR3 coding sequence is TGTGCCAGCAGTGAAGCCCCCAATAATGAGCAGTTCTTC.